Listed here are 13 T cell receptor beta chains from one sample, sequenced in a study of post-analysis software for immune sequencing data. Study-level findings and limits: Compared with controls, patients had more of five TRBV segments, including TRBV5-6, TRBV5-1 and TRBV20-1.

These receptors have no identified antigens. Presence of unique molecular identifiers characterized the TCR beta cDNA libraries. One entry per CDR3 protein, called by TCRdb with MiXCR from the PCR reads. Here the sample spans about 770,000 distinct CDR3 sequences, 35% to 55% being singletons. The sequencing input was blood. Receptors were obtained from a girl aged 10 to 17 with multiple sclerosis.

This clonotype was observed a few times. The chain carries TRBV20-1 and TRBJ2-7, with 9 bases matching TRBD1. Germline V gene sequence: CDR1 DFQATT, CDR2 SNEGSKA (reference sequence). The CDR3 contains 14 residues. V gave up 5 bases and J gave up 0 bases; unmatched junction bases: 5. Here the CDR3 reads CSAGGQGSSYEQYF. The DNA of the CDR3 is TGCAGTGCTGGGGGACAGGGAAGCTCCTACGAGCAGTACTTC.

A few counts support this clonotype. J is TRBJ2-3 and V is TRBV2, with D possibly matching TRBD2 (6 bases). This CDR3 comprises 14 residues. CDR1 SNHLY and CDR2 FYNNEI come from the germline V gene. Trimming pared 6 bases from V and 5 bases from J, leaving 15 bases between. CDR3 loop: CASRFSGAEDTQYF. The CDR3 DNA reads as TGTGCCAGCAGATTTAGCGGAGCGGAAGATACGCAGTATTTT.

The chain combines TRBV24-1 with TRBJ2-1; 12 bases fit TRBD2. The CDR3 is 16 amino acids. Germline CDR1 KGHDR, CDR2 SFDVKD. Germline trimming cut 4 bases from V and 7 bases from J; bases unmatched to any gene: 7. The CDR3 reads CATSDTTSGRLNEQFF. The CDR3 DNA is TGTGCCACCAGTGACACGACTAGCGGGAGATTAAATGAGCAGTTCTTC.

This clonotype was seen at least ten times. The chain carries TRBV20-1 and TRBJ2-5; possible D gene TRBD2, 7 bases. This CDR3 comprises 13 residues. Between the trimmed V and J ends, which lost 6 bases and 4 bases, there was a span of 15 bases. CDR1 and CDR2 (germline): DFQATT, SNEGSKA (reference sequence). CDR3 residues: CSANMRGRETQYF. The CDR3 DNA reads TGCAGTGCGAACATGCGGGGGCGAGAGACCCAGTACTTC.

The chain couples TRBV7-2 to TRBJ2-4; TRBD2 matches 9 bases. TRBJ2-7 explains the end of the DNA better; the J call may be wrong. CDR3 length: 14 residues. Germline assignment: CDR1 SGHTA and CDR2 FQGNSA. The CDR3 loop is CASSLVSGRNEQYF. The CDR3 DNA reads TGTGCCAGCAGCTTAGTTAGCGGGAGAAACGAGCAGTACTTC.

This clonotype was counted between two and nine times. The chain recombines TRBV12-3 or TRBV12-4 with TRBJ2-5; maybe TRBD2 (5 bases). CDR3 length: 14 residues. Between the trimmed V and J ends, which lost 3 bases and 5 bases, there was a span of 13 bases. CDR3: CASSFLAGFETQYF. CDR3 DNA sequence: TGTGCCAGCAGTTTTCTAGCAGGTTTTGAGACCCAGTACTTC.

The genes are TRBV15 and TRBJ2-1; D might be TRBD2 (5 bases). Per germline, CDR1 LNHNV and CDR2 YYDKDF (reference sequence). CDR3 size: 20 residues. The germline V and J ends were trimmed by 0 bases and 0 bases, with 21 bases remaining between them. The CDR3 loop is CATSRDAPEAGPPSYNEQFF. The DNA for the CDR3 is TGTGCCACCAGCAGAGATGCCCCCGAGGCGGGCCCACCCTCCTACAATGAGCAGTTCTTC.

The chain is built from TRBV20-1 and TRBJ2-1, with 14 bases that match TRBD2. The germline V gene has CDR1 DFQATT and CDR2 SNEGSKA (reference sequence). The length of the CDR3 is 17 residues. V lost 5 bases to trimming and J lost 0 bases; unmatched junction nucleotides: 6. CDR3 in DNA: TGCAGTGCTCCGACTAGCGGGAGGGCCGGCTCCTACAATGAGCAGTTCTTC. It translates to CSAPTSGRAGSYNEQFF.

There are a few counts of this clonotype. V is TRBV7-8 and J is TRBJ2-7; 9 nucleotides line up with TRBD1. Germline CDR1 reads SGHVS; CDR2 reads FQNEAQ. CDR3 size: 15 residues. With 5 bases clipped from V and 6 bases from J, the junction kept 11 bases outside the gene matches. CDR3 sequence reads: CASSQPRTGVSEQYF. CDR3 DNA sequence: TGTGCCAGCAGCCAACCCCGGACAGGGGTCAGCGAGCAGTACTTC.

The sample holds a few counts of this clonotype. The chain is built from TRBV27 and TRBJ2-4; 7 bases are a match to TRBD2. With V trimmed by 8 bases and J by 0 bases, 1 base remained unmatched. CDR3 length equals 13 residues. CDR1 MNHEY and CDR2 SMNVEV come from the germline V gene (reference sequence). CDR3: CASGGGAKNIQYF. The CDR3 coding sequence is TGTGCCAGCGGGGGGGGAGCCAAAAACATTCAGTACTTC.

The chain uses TRBV7-9 and TRBJ2-5; 7 bases are a match to TRBD2. Germline assignment: CDR1 SEHNR and CDR2 FQNEAQ (reference sequence). The CDR3 totals 17 residues. Trimming removed 4 bases from V and 0 bases from J; junction bases left unmatched: 11. CDR3 in DNA: TGTGCCAGCAGCTATAGGAGTAGCGGGCCATACCAAGAGACCCAGTACTTC. Its translation: CASSYRSSGPYQETQYF.

The chain recombines TRBV5-1 with TRBJ2-1; 11 bases agree with TRBD2. The germline V gene has CDR1 SGHRS and CDR2 YFSETQ. Trimming took 0 bases from V and 4 from J; bases not matched to a gene: 3. The CDR3 consists of 16 residues. The CDR3 DNA reads as TGCGCCAGCAGCTTGGACGGGACTAGCGGTTACAATGAGCAGTTCTTC. As protein: CASSLDGTSGYNEQFF.

The rearrangement joins TRBV6-6 to TRBJ1-3; D call uncertain. This CDR3 is 13 amino acids long. V was clipped by 2 bases and J by 0 bases, with 2 bases between them. CDR1 is MNHNY, CDR2 SVGAGI, per germline (reference sequence). CDR3 loop: CASSYDSGNTIYF. The DNA for the CDR3 is TGTGCCAGCAGTTACGACTCTGGAAACACCATATATTTT.